Below, 6 T cell receptor beta chains from the same sample are listed, as sequenced in a study of cytomegalovirus exposure and HLA in healthy donors. Produced via immunoSEQ multiplex PCR; TCRdb's table is partial and in-frame only. The table has more than 150,000 clones, more than 80% seen once. The material sequenced was PBMCs. The receptor source for this set is a man aged 18 to 30 in good health and CMV-seropositive.

The chain combines TRBV19 with TRBJ1-1, with D maybe TRBD1 (6 bases). Germline V gene sequence: CDR1 LNHDA, CDR2 SQIVND (reference sequence). The CDR3 loop spans 13 amino acids. V lost 5 bases, J lost 6 bases, and 13 bases lay in between. The chain's CDR3 is CASSPGQLSEAFF. CDR3 coding DNA: TGTGCCAGTAGTCCGGGACAACTCTCTGAAGCTTTCTTT.

A few counts support this clone. This chain connects TRBV6-7 to TRBJ1-2; 9 bases are shared with TRBD1. TRBV6-7 counts as an open reading frame of uncertain function. The ends lost 9 bases at V and 8 bases at J; junction bases unmatched: 10. The CDR3 is 13 amino acids. CDR3 region: CARRTGERWGYTF. CDR3 coding DNA: TGTGCCAGGAGGACAGGGGAAAGGTGGGGCTACACCTTC.

This clone has just one count. This chain links TRBV4-3 with TRBJ2-2, with 8 bases identical to TRBD2. The germline gives CDR1 LGHNA, CDR2 YSLEER. The V gene end was trimmed by 3 bases and the J gene end by 4 bases; junction bases not matched to a gene: 13. This CDR3 contains 18 residues. CDR3 residues: CASSQNPGLAASTGELFF. The CDR3 DNA reads TGCGCCAGCAGCCAGAACCCAGGACTAGCCGCGTCCACCGGGGAGCTGTTTTTT.

The J gene is TRBJ2-1, the V gene TRBV27; D not certain. The V end was cut by 8 bases, the J end by 8 bases, with 13 bases between. The germline V gene encodes CDR1 MNHEY and CDR2 SMNVEV (reference sequence). The CDR3 is 12 residues long. CDR3: CASGISEDEQFF. The CDR3 DNA reads TGTGCCAGCGGTATTTCAGAGGATGAGCAGTTCTTC.

V and J are TRBV4-3 and TRBJ2-2; 14 bases map to TRBD2. This CDR3 spans 16 amino acids. Germline trimming cut 1 base from V and 5 bases from J; bases unmatched to any gene: 0. CDR1 and CDR2 (germline): LGHNA, YSLEER. The CDR3 region is CASSQGTSGRTGELFF. The DNA for the CDR3 is TGCGCCAGCAGCCAAGGGACTAGCGGGAGGACCGGGGAGCTGTTTTTT.

This clone was picked up one time. V and J are TRBV18 and TRBJ1-5, with 7 positions matching TRBD1. The germline V gene has CDR1 KGHSH and CDR2 LQKENI. The CDR3 spans 16 residues. V was pared by 3 bases and J by 4 bases, with 9 bases of the junction left unmatched. DNA of the CDR3: TGTGCCAGCTCACCCGGGCAGGGGGGAACAAATCAGCCCCAGCATTTT. It specifies CASSPGQGGTNQPQHF.